Detailed here is one T cell receptor beta chain. The antigen is unknown. This sample is drawn from a study of shared clonotypes between healthy human individuals. Study overall: CD4 naive and memory got three plates each, CD8 naive two, CD8 memory one.

The table came from immunoSEQ multiplex PCR; TCRdb's copy has only in-frame clones and leaves some out. The profile shows about 1.1 million clones, roughly 77% of them singletons. General study results and limits: Among donors, sharing of clonotypes was expected to be affected by sequencing depth. Roughly 5% of naive CD4 clonotypes were shared across a handful of donors. Generation probabilities of non-shared clonotypes were lower (relative to those shared by all four donors).

The V gene lost 4 bases and the J gene lost 5 bases, with 15 bases spanning the gap. CDR1 and CDR2 (germline): SGHNT, YYREEE (reference sequence). The length of the CDR3 is 14 residues. V usage is TRBV5-4 and J usage is TRBJ1-1; D is possibly TRBD1 (6 bases). What was sequenced was memory CD4+ T cells from PBMCs. The subset: CD45RA-negative fraction. The origin of this receptor is a man aged 18 to 30 in good health. Some clones in this sample may be carry-over from other donors' samples. CDR3 region: CASSEGGIKTEAFF. The CDR3 DNA is TGTGCCAGCAGCGAGGGGGGGATAAAGACTGAAGCTTTCTTT.